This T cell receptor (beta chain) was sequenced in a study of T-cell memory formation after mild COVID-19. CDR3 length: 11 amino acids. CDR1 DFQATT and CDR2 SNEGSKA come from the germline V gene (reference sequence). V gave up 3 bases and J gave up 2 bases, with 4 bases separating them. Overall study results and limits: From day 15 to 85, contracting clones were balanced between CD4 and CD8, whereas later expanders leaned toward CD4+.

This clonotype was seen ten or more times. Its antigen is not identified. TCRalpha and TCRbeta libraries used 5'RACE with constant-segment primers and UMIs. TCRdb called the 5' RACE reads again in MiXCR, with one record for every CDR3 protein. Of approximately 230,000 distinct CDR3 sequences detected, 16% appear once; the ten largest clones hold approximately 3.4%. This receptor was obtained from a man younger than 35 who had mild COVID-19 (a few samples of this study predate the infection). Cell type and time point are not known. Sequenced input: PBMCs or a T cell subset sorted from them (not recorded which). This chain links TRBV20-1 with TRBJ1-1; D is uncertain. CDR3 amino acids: CSARSNTEAFF. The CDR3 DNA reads TGCAGTGCTAGGTCTAACACTGAAGCTTTCTTT.